This T cell receptor beta chain appears in the sequencing data of a study of blood T cell repertoires in COVID-19. At the level of the study: Collection of acute and convalescent COVID-19 samples took place in the United States, Italy and Spain.

This CDR3 comprises 14 residues. Germline V gene data show CDR1 as SGDLS and CDR2 as YYNGEE. V shed 5 bases and J 5 bases; nucleotides not matched to a gene: 3. Profiling relied on immunoSEQ multiplex PCR, and the TCRdb table lists in-frame clones only, not all of them. The sample shows roughly 100,000 clones, 79% of them seen only once. Input material: peripheral blood. The TCR originated in a woman aged 80 or over with active or convalescent COVID-19. J is TRBJ2-1 and V is TRBV9; 11 bases map to TRBD2. DNA of the CDR3: TGTGCCAGCAGTCGTAGCGGGAGGGACAATGAGCAGTTCTTC. Translated, it gives CASSRSGRDNEQFF.